These T cell receptor beta chains were read from a single sample in a study of blood T cells in healthy people across ages. TCRdb passed the 5' RACE reads through MiXCR, listing each CDR3 protein once. The repertoire holds fewer than 1.5 million distinct CDR3 sequences, 42% seen once, with around 8% in the top ten. Sequenced sample: blood. The source of these receptors is a woman in her late teens or twenties in good health. The CDR3 runs from the conserved cysteine through the conserved F or W. The size entry is marked missing in some rows and otherwise reads once, few, many or a size class.

cdr3_aa | v_call | clone_size | cdr3_length | j_call
CASSLAGSGLGNEQFF | TRBV5-1 | NA | 16 | TRBJ2-1
CASSSSLYGYTF | TRBV28 | NA | 12 | TRBJ1-2
CASSLGGDNYNEQFF | TRBV5-5 | NA | 15 | TRBJ2-1
CASRSGHSYNEQFF | TRBV2 | NA | 14 | TRBJ2-1
CASSATSGGVHTQYF | TRBV9 | NA | 15 | TRBJ2-3
CASSSHRAGNPGELFF | TRBV6-2/TRBV6-3 | NA | 16 | TRBJ2-2
CASSLAGPGGTYGYTF | TRBV5-1 | few | 16 | TRBJ1-2
CASSRTGLSSYEQYF | TRBV9 | NA | 15 | TRBJ2-7
CASSYSDSSSYEQYF | TRBV6-5 | NA | 15 | TRBJ2-7
CSGWDRATSTDTQYF | TRBV29-1 | few | 15 | TRBJ2-3
CSALIAGGQDTRYF | TRBV20-1 | NA | 14 | TRBJ2-3
CASSPGGQKREAFF | TRBV3-1 | NA | 14 | TRBJ1-1
CASRGGTSYEQYF | TRBV2 | few | 13 | TRBJ2-7
CASSVFQETQYF | TRBV9 | few | 12 | TRBJ2-5
CASSSLAGGVTDTQYF | TRBV9 | NA | 16 | TRBJ2-3
CASSQDTEYEQYF | TRBV4-1 | NA | 13 | TRBJ2-7
CASSQGQLSGNTIYF | TRBV4-1 | NA | 15 | TRBJ1-3
CASRSVGVVYNEQFF | TRBV6-1 | NA | 15 | TRBJ2-1
CASSLPSGSSQETQYF | TRBV5-1 | few | 16 | TRBJ2-5
CSASGGLGYEQYF | TRBV20-1 | NA | 13 | TRBJ2-7
CASSLWRGTDTQYF | TRBV28 | few | 14 | TRBJ2-3
CSARDVAQGSYNEQYF | TRBV20-1 | NA | 16 | TRBJ2-5
CASSYSTGSNQPQHF | TRBV6-5 | few | 15 | TRBJ1-5
CASSLGPSSYNSPLHF | TRBV27 | many | 16 | TRBJ1-6
CSASQVVDYQVRQFF | TRBV20-1 | NA | 15 | TRBJ2-1
CASSLKDGYTF | TRBV5-1 | NA | 11 | TRBJ1-2
CASSRKASGRDDEQFF | TRBV7-2 | NA | 16 | TRBJ2-1
CAISVASYNEQYF | TRBV10-3 | few | 13 | NA
CASSWGTGQEYEQYF | TRBV5-1 | NA | 15 | TRBJ2-7
CASSLQTGGYEQYF | TRBV28 | NA | 14 | TRBJ2-7
CASNQERQGNPYEQYF | TRBV4-1 | NA | 16 | NA
CASGEPVPNEQFF | TRBV2 | few | 13 | TRBJ2-1
CASTSGSPSSYEQYF | TRBV12-3/TRBV12-4 | few | 15 | TRBJ2-7
CSARDGSGGNVGQFF | TRBV20-1 | once | 15 | TRBJ2-1
CASSSPTGGARETQYF | TRBV9 | NA | 16 | TRBJ2-5
CASSLASDSQPQHF | TRBV7-9 | once | 14 | TRBJ1-5
CASSQDGGEQYF | TRBV4-2 | many | 12 | TRBJ2-7
CASLEYTGELFF | TRBV12-3/TRBV12-4 | NA | 12 | TRBJ2-2
CASSVGGVKNIQYF | TRBV9 | NA | 14 | TRBJ2-4
CASSLSGEVAKNIQYF | TRBV7-8 | NA | 16 | TRBJ2-4
CASSPTPGGGEQFF | TRBV3-1 | NA | 14 | TRBJ2-1
CASSSPSGGAGEQFF | TRBV12-3/TRBV12-4 | few | 15 | TRBJ2-1
CAIRPGDTEAFF | TRBV7-9 | few | 12 | TRBJ1-1
CAIRDPGGGYGYTF | TRBV10-3 | few | 14 | TRBJ1-2
CASSYGVRGTQETQYF | TRBV6-5 | few | 16 | TRBJ2-5
CASSLEGLSSYEQYF | TRBV4-1 | few | 15 | TRBJ2-7
CASSTDGDRFF | TRBV7-9 | NA | 11 | TRBJ2-1
CASSGRHSGPNYNSPLHF | TRBV25-1 | few | 18 | TRBJ1-6
CASRTTLYEQYF | TRBV6-1 | few | 12 | TRBJ2-7
CARGQGVSTDTQYF | TRBV6-1 | NA | 14 | TRBJ2-3
CASSLGPVGSYEQYF | TRBV7-9 | NA | 15 | TRBJ2-7
CASSLSGATGYGYTF | TRBV12-3/TRBV12-4 | NA | 15 | TRBJ1-2
CAWSVRGDQPQHF | TRBV30 | NA | 13 | TRBJ1-5